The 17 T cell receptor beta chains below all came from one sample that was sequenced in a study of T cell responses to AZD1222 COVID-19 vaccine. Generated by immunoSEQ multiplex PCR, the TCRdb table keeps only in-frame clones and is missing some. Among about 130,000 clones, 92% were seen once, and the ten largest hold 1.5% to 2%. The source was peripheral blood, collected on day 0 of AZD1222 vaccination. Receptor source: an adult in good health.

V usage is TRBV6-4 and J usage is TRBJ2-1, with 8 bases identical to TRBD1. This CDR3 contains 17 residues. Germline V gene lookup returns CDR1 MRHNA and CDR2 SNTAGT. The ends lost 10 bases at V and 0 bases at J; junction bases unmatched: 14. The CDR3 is CATHPVRGPSSYNEQFF. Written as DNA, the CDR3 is TGTGCCACCCACCCCGTCAGGGGGCCGAGCTCCTACAATGAGCAGTTCTTC.

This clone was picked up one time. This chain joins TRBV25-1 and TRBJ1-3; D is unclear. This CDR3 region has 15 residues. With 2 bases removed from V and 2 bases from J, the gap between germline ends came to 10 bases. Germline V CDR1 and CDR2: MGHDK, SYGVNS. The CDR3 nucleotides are TGTGCCAGCAGTGAAGCGGGGTTCGCTGGAAACACCATATATTTT. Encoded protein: CASSEAGFAGNTIYF.

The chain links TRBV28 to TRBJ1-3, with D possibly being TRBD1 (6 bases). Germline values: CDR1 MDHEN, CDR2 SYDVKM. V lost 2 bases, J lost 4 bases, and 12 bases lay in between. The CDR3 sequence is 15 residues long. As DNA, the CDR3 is TGTGCCAGCAGTTTAGGGGGGGCATCAGGAAACACCATATATTTT. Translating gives CASSLGGASGNTIYF.

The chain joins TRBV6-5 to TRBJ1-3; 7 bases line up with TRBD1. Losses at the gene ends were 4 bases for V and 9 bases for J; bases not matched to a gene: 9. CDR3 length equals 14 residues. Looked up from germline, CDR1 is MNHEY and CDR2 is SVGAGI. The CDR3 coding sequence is TGTGCCAGCAGTTCTGGGACAGAGCTCCCCACCATATATTTT. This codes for CASSSGTELPTIYF.

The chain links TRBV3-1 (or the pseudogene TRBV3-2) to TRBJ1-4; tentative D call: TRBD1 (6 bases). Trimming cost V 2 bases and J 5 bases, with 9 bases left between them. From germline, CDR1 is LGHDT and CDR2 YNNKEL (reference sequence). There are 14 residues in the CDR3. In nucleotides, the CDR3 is TGTGCCAGCAGCCAATCACAGGGAAATGAAAAACTGTTTTTT. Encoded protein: CASSQSQGNEKLFF.

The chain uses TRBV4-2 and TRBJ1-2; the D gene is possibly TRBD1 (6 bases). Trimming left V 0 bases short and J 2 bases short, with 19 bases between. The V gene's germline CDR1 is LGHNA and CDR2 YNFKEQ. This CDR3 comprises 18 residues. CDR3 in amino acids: CASSQDGGTGWGNYGYTF. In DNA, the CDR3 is TGTGCCAGCAGCCAAGATGGGGGAACAGGGTGGGGAAACTATGGCTACACCTTC.

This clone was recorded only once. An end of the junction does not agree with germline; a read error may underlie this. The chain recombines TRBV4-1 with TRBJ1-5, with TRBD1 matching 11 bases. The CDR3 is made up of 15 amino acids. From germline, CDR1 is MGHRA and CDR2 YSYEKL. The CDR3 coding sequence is TGCGCCAGCAGCCAAGCCCCGGACAGGGGGCAATCTCTGTATTTT. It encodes CASSQAPDRGQSLYF.

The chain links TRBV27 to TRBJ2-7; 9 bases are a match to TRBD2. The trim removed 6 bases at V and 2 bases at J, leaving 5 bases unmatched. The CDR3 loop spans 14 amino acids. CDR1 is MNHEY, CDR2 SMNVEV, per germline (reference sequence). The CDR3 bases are TGTGCCAGCAGGCCGGGACTAGCTACCTACGAGCAGTACTTC. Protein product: CASRPGLATYEQYF.

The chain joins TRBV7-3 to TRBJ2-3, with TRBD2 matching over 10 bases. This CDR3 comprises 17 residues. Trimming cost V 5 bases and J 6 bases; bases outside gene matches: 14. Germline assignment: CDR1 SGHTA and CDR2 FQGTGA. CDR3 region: CASSPKSWGLASDTQYF. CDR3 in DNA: TGTGCCAGCAGCCCGAAATCGTGGGGACTAGCGTCTGATACGCAGTATTTT.

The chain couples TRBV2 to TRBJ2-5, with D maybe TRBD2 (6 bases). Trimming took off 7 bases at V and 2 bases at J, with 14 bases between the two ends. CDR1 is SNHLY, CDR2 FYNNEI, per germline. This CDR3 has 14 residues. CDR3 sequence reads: CASIKGGVQETQYF. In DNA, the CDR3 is TGTGCCAGCATAAAGGGCGGGGTTCAAGAGACCCAGTACTTC.

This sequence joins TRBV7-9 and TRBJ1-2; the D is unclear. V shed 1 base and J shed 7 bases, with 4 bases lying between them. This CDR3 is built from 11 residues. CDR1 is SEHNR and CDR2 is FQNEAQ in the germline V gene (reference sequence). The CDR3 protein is CASSLVTGYTF. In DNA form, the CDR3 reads TGTGCCAGCAGCTTAGTGACTGGCTACACCTTC.

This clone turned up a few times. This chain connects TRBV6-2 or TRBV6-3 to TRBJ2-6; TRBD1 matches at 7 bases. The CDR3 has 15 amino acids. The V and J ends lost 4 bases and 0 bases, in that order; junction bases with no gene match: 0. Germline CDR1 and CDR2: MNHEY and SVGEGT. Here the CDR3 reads CASSSGGSGANVLTF. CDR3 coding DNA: TGTGCCAGCAGTTCAGGGGGCTCTGGGGCCAACGTCCTGACTTTC.

The CDR3 sequence: CASRLAGENHEQFF. CDR3 coding DNA: TGTGCCAGTCGACTAGCGGGGGAAAACCATGAGCAGTTCTTC. V and J are TRBV25-1 and TRBJ2-1, with TRBD2 matching over 12 bases. This CDR3 region has 14 residues. Per the germline V gene, CDR1 is MGHDK and CDR2 is SYGVNS. With 9 bases clipped from V and 8 bases from J, the junction kept 8 bases outside the gene matches.

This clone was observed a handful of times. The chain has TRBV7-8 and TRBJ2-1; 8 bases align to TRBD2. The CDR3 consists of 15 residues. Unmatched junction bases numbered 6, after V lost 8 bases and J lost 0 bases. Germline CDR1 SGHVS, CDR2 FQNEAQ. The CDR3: CASGGLAGSYNEQFF. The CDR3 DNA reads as TGTGCCAGCGGGGGGCTAGCGGGCTCCTACAATGAGCAGTTCTTC.

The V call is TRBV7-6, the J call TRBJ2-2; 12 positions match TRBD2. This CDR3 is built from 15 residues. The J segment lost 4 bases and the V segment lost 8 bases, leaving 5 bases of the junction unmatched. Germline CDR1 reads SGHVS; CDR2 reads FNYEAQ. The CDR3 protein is CASGVGLAGTGELFF. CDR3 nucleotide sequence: TGTGCCAGCGGCGTGGGACTAGCGGGCACCGGGGAGCTGTTTTTT.

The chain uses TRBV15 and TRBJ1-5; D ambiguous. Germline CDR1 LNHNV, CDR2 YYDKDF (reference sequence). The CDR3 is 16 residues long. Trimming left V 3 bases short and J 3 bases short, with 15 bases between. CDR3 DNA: TGTGCCACCAGCAGGACTTTGAGAGATGTCAATCAGCCCCAGCATTTT. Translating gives CATSRTLRDVNQPQHF.

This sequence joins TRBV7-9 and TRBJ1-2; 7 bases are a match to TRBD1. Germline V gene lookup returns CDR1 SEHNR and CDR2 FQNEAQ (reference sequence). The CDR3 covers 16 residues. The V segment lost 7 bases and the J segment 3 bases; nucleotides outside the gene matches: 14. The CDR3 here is CASTASGGGGYYGYTF. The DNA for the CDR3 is TGTGCCAGCACCGCCTCAGGGGGAGGGGGCTACTATGGCTACACCTTC.